This TCR beta chain was captured in a study of cytomegalovirus exposure and HLA in healthy donors. Whole-study context: Around four fifths of 398 genotyped donors fell in the Caucasian-associated ancestry cluster. Regarding the study as a whole: Previous analysis showed most TCR beta V segments were productive about 90% or about 30% of the time.

All donors participated as healthy donors of bone marrow. The PCR was carried out with 60 Vbeta primers and 13 Jbeta primers. Original methodology: In a later analysis, of some 80 million unique beta chains, roughly 9.9 million appeared in at least two donors. Sequenced by immunoSEQ multiplex PCR; TCRdb stores in-frame clones only, minus some. V and J calls and clone size are given by that table; D and trimming were obtained from the DNA. Seen here are under 200,000 clones, roughly 80% observed once, and the top ten hold 1.5% to 2%. Comments on this clone: Its antigen is still unknown.

The V end was cut by 5 bases, the J end by 5 bases, with 16 bases between. The CDR3 loop spans 14 amino acids. Germline V gene data show CDR1 as MNHEY and CDR2 as SMNVEV (reference sequence). The clonotype was recovered from a woman younger than 30 in good health and CMV-seronegative. The chain joins TRBV27 to TRBJ2-7; D uncertain. Sequenced sample: PBMCs. The CDR3 sequence is CASSTIADNDEQYF. CDR3 in DNA: TGTGCCAGCAGTACCATCGCTGACAACGACGAGCAGTACTTC.